This T cell receptor beta chain was captured in a study of beta chain features in type 1 diabetes. This clone was seen only a few times. Its antigen is unidentified. Additional DNA sequences in this sample encode the identical CDR3. One heparinised blood draw averaging about 116 mL was given by each donor. Every isolated RNA sample was fully reverse transcribed, so sequencing captured expressed TCRB transcripts. Approximately 3.6 million reads per sample on average were obtained from naive, central memory and regulatory T cell samples. Method: immunoSEQ multiplex PCR; TCRdb's copy keeps in-frame clones and lacks some. The sample holds under 250,000 clones, 11% to 15% seen once. The study's findings and limits: High-TCR-expressing cells could be over-represented by cDNA sequencing. VDJ junctions from type 1 diabetes patients carried fewer insertions and larger deletions. Shortening that was moderate but significant affected the TCRB CDR3s of Type 1 diabetes patients in all four CD4+ subsets.

This CDR3 is 14 amino acids long. The germline CDR1 and CDR2 sequences are SGHTA and FQGNSA. V trimming: 5 bases; J trimming: 2 bases; junction bases outside the gene matches: 5. V and J are TRBV7-2 and TRBJ2-7; 8 positions match TRBD1. Sequencing input: naive CD4+ T cells from blood. The clonotype originates from a man between 25 and 39 years old with type 1 diabetes. The CDR3 loop reads CASSLEQGAYEQYF. The CDR3, as DNA: TGTGCCAGCAGCCTGGAACAGGGGGCCTACGAGCAGTACTTC. Based on the CDR3 plus reference TRBV7-2 and TRBJ2-7, the full variable domain is GAGVSQSPSNKVTEKGKDVELRCDPISGHTALYWYRQSLGQGLEFLIYFQGNSAPDKSGLPSDRFSAERTGGSVSTLTIQRTQQEDSAVYLCASSLEQGAYEQYFGPGTRLTVT.